These 13 T cell receptor beta chains came from one sample sequenced in a study of metastatic and nonmetastatic thyroid tumors. MiXCR was used by TCRdb to re-call the PCR reads. Of roughly 57,000 clones in the sample, approximately 22% were seen once. Patients were all untreated before their thyroid surgery. The source material was blood. These receptors came from a female donor with papillary thyroid cancer or a benign thyroid nodule (not recorded which). Some clones in this sample may be carry-over from other donors' samples.

This clone has at least ten counts. This sequence joins TRBV12-3 or TRBV12-4 and TRBJ2-7; D not certain. Trimming took off 6 bases at V and 6 bases at J, with 18 bases between the two ends. The CDR3 sequence is 14 residues long. The CDR3, as DNA: TGTGCCAGCAGGCCCGCCCTGGCAGAAGGCGAGCAGTACTTC. It specifies CASRPALAEGEQYF.

This chain uses TRBV11-2 with TRBJ1-4, with 9 bases aligning to TRBD1. V shed 5 bases and J 6 bases; nucleotides not matched to a gene: 7. The germline gives CDR1 SGHAT, CDR2 FQNNGV. The CDR3 consists of 15 residues. The CDR3 loop is CASSPWTGEDEKLFF. For the CDR3, the DNA is TGTGCCAGCAGCCCGTGGACAGGGGAGGATGAAAAACTGTTTTTT.

The sample holds one count of this clone. The chain links TRBV30 to TRBJ1-1; D ambiguous. The CDR3 spans 13 residues. The V gene lost 1 base and the J gene lost 12 bases, with 18 bases spanning the gap. Per germline, CDR1 GTSNPN and CDR2 SVGIG (reference sequence). Here the CDR3 reads CAWSARALTLSFF. The CDR3 DNA follows: TGTGCCTGGAGTGCCCGGGCCCTGACGCTTTCTTTCTTT.

The gene calls are TRBV20-1 and TRBJ2-7, with 13 bases lining up with TRBD2. The CDR3 extends over 13 amino acids. Germline V CDR1 and CDR2: DFQATT, SNEGSKA (reference sequence). The trim removed 5 bases at V and 12 bases at J, leaving 10 bases unmatched. CDR3 region: CSAGGLAGVLGYF. The CDR3 DNA reads as TGCAGTGCTGGCGGACTAGCGGGAGTATTGGGGTACTTC.

As regards this clone: A much bigger clone sits one base away, suggesting this may be a read error. The CDR3 DNA sequence: TGTGCCAGCGGCCCGGGTCTGGATAAGGGCTACACCTTC. This translates into CASGPGLDKGYTF. The chain has TRBV7-3 and TRBJ1-2; unclear D gene. The CDR3 spans 13 residues. Per germline, CDR1 SGHTA and CDR2 FQGTGA. V lost 8 bases, J lost 8 bases, and 18 bases lay in between.

The rearrangement links TRBV28 to TRBJ2-1, with D possibly TRBD2 on 5 matching bases. V lost 7 bases to trimming and J lost 6 bases, with 16 bases between them. CDR1 is MDHEN, CDR2 SYDVKM, per germline. The length of the CDR3 is 14 residues. The CDR3 is CASKRAEFFNEQFF. The DNA of the CDR3 is TGTGCCAGCAAACGAGCGGAATTCTTCAATGAGCAGTTCTTC.

Concerning this clone: The junction departs from the called germline gene at one end, perhaps through a read error. The chain carries TRBV11-2 and TRBJ1-5, with unresolved D. The CDR3 is 16 residues long. Germline V CDR1 and CDR2: SGHAT, FQNNGV. Here the CDR3 reads CARSPITRGGNQPQHF. Here the CDR3 DNA reads TGTGCCCGCAGCCCCATTACGCGGGGAGGGAATCAGCCCCAGCATTTT.

Many counts were recorded for this clone. This rearrangement joins TRBV30 to TRBJ1-2; a possible D gene is TRBD1 (6 bases). V shed 3 bases and J shed 2 bases, with 16 bases lying between them. From germline, CDR1 is GTSNPN and CDR2 SVGIG (reference sequence). The CDR3 contains 15 residues. The CDR3 here is CAWSGGRGNNYGYTF. CDR3 in DNA: TGTGCCTGGAGCGGGGGGCGGGGGAACAACTATGGCTACACCTTC. Full variable domain (rest looked up from reference TRBV30 and TRBJ1-2): SQTIHQWPATLVQPVGSPLSLECTVEGTSNPNLYWYRQAAGRGLQLLFYSVGIGQISSEVPQNLSASRPQDRQFILSSKKLLLSDSGFYLCAWSGGRGNNYGYTFGSGTRLTVV.

Within the sample, this clone is medium-sized (0.01 to 0.1%). The chain carries TRBV20-1 and TRBJ2-2, with D maybe TRBD2 (6 bases). Trimming removed 4 bases at V and 2 bases at J, with 17 bases between. This CDR3 has 16 amino acids. Per germline, CDR1 DFQATT and CDR2 SNEGSKA (reference sequence). The CDR3 bases are TGCAGTGCTAAGAACCCTAGCGCACAAAACACCGGGGAGCTGTTTTTT. Translation gives CSAKNPSAQNTGELFF.

This clone was observed at least ten times. A much larger clone sits a single nucleotide away, making a read error possible. Other DNA sequences in this specimen translate into the identical CDR3. V and J are TRBV6-1 and TRBJ1-6; 7 bases are a match to TRBD1. The CDR3 has 13 residues. In germline, CDR1 is MNHNS, CDR2 SASEGT. CDR3 nucleotide sequence: TGCGCCAGCAGAACAGGGGTCAGTTCACCCCTCCACTTT. Translated: CASRTGVSSPLHF.

This clone appeared many times. As DNA, the CDR3 is TGTGCCACCAGCAGACCCGGGACATCCGCACCCCTCCACTTT. Protein product: CATSRPGTSAPLHF. This chain connects TRBV15 to TRBJ1-6; weak D call: TRBD1 (6 bases). Trimming stripped 2 bases from V and 11 bases from J, with 13 bases between. Per germline, CDR1 LNHNV and CDR2 YYDKDF (reference sequence). There are 14 residues in the CDR3.

This clone was seen only a few times. At one end, the junction sequence differs from germline, possibly due to a read error. Other nucleotide sequences in the sample specify the same CDR3. The V and J genes are TRBV7-9 and TRBJ2-3; unclear D gene. CDR3 length equals 13 residues. Looked up from germline, CDR1 is SEHNR and CDR2 is FQNEAQ (reference sequence). Here the CDR3 reads CASSPRTADTQYF. CDR3 DNA: TGCGCCAGCAGCCCCCGCACGGCAGATACGCAGTATTTT.

Remarks on this clone: A much more abundant neighbour one base away suggests this may be a read error. The V call is TRBV7-3, the J call TRBJ2-6; the D call may be TRBD1 or TRBD2 (5 bases each). Looked up from germline, CDR1 is SGHTA and CDR2 is FQGTGA. V was trimmed by 5 bases and J by 9 bases, leaving 23 bases between them. The CDR3 spans 17 residues. The CDR3: CASSDLGRSERGNVLTF. The CDR3 region has the DNA TGTGCCAGCAGCGACCTGGGACGGTCGGAACGGGGCAACGTCCTGACTTTC.